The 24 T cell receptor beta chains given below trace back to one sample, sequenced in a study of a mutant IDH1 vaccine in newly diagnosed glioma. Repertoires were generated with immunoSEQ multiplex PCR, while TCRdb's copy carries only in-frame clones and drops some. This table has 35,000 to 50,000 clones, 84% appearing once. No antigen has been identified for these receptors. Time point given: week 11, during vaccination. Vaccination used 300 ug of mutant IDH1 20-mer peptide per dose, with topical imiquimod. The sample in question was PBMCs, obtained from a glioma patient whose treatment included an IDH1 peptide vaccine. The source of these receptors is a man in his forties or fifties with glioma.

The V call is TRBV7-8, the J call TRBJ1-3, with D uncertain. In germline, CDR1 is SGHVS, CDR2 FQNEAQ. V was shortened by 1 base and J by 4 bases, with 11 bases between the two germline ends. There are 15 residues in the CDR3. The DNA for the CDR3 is TGTGCCAGCAGCTTAGTTCTGGGTGTGGGAAACACCATATATTTT. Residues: CASSLVLGVGNTIYF.

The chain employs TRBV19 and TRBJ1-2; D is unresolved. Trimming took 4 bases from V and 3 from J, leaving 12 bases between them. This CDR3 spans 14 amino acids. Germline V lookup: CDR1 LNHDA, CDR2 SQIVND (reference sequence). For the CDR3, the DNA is TGTGCCAGTAGTAATTCAGGCCACCACTATGGCTACACCTTC. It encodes CASSNSGHHYGYTF.

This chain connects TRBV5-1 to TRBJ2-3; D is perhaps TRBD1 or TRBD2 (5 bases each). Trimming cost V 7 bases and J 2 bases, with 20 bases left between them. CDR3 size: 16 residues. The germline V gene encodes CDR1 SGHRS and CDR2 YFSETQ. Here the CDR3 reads CASASRDPLNTDTQYF. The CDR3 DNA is TGCGCCAGCGCGTCTCGGGACCCCCTAAACACAGATACGCAGTATTTT.

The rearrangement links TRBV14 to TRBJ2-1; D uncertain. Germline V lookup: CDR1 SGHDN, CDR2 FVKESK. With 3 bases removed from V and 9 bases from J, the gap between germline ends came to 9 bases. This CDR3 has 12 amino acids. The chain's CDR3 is CASSHNVGEQFF. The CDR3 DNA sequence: TGTGCCAGCAGCCATAACGTTGGTGAGCAGTTCTTC. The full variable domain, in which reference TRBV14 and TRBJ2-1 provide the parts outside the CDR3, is EAGVTQFPSHSVIEKGQTVTLRCDPISGHDNLYWYRRVMGKEIKFLLHFVKESKQDESGMPNNRFLAERTGGTYSTLKVQPAELEDSGVYFCASSHNVGEQFFGPGTRLTVL.

This CDR3 is CASSLVAGGTYYEQYF. The CDR3, as DNA: TGTGCCAGCAGCTTAGTTGCAGGGGGGACCTACTACGAGCAGTACTTC. The chain carries TRBV7-2 and TRBJ2-7, with a tentative D call TRBD1 (7 bases). Deletions cut 1 base from V and 3 bases from J, with 16 bases between. The CDR3 runs to 16 residues. From germline, CDR1 is SGHTA and CDR2 FQGNSA.

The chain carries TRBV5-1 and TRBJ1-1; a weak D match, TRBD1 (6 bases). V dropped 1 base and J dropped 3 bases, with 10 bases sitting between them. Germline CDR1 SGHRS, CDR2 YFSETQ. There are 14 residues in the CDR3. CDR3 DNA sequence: TGCGCCAGCAGCTTGTCAAGACAGGACACTGAAGCTTTCTTT. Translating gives CASSLSRQDTEAFF. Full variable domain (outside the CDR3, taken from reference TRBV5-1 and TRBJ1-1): KAGVTQTPRYLIKTRGQQVTLSCSPISGHRSVSWYQQTPGQGLQFLFEYFSETQRNKGNFPGRFSGRQFSNSRSEMNVSTLELGDSALYLCASSLSRQDTEAFFGQGTRLTVV.

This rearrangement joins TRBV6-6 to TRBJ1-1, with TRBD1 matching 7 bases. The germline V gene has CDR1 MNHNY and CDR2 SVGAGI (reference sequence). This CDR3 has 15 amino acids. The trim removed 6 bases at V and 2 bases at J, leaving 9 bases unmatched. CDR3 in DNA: TGTGCCAGCAGATCGACAGGGAAACTCAACACTGAAGCTTTCTTT. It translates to CASRSTGKLNTEAFF.

CDR3 region: CASSPPPSPYYEQYF. CDR3 nucleotide sequence: TGTGCCAGCTCACCACCCCCATCGCCTTATTACGAGCAGTACTTC. V usage is TRBV18 and J usage is TRBJ2-7; no clear D gene. V lost 0 bases to trimming and J lost 4 bases, with 13 bases between them. Germline V gene lookup returns CDR1 KGHSH and CDR2 LQKENI. The CDR3 sequence is 15 residues long.

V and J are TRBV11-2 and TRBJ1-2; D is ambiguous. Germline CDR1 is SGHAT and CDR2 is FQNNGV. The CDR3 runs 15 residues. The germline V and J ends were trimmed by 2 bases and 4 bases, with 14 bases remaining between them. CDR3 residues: CASSLNLQTGYGYTF. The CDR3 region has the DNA TGTGCCAGCAGCTTAAATCTTCAGACTGGCTATGGCTACACCTTC.

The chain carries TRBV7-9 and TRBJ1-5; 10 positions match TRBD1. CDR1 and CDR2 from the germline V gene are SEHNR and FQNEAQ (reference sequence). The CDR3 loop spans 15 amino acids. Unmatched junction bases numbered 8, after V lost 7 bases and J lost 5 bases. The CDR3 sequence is CASTRTGTGDQPQHF. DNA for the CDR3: TGTGCCAGCACCCGTACCGGGACAGGGGATCAGCCCCAGCATTTT.

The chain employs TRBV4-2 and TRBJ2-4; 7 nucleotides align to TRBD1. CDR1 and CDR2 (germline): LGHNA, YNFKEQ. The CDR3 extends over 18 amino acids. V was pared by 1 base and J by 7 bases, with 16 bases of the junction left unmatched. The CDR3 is CASSQATAGQDPGNIQYF. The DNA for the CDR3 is TGTGCCAGCAGCCAAGCTACAGCCGGACAGGATCCGGGGAACATTCAGTACTTC.

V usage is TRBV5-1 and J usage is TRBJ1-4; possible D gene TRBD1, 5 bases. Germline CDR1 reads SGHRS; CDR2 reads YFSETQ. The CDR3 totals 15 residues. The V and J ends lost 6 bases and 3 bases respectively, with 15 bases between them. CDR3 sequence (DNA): TGCGCCAGCAAGAAAGGAAGGGGTTCTAATGAAAAACTGTTTTTT. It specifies CASKKGRGSNEKLFF.

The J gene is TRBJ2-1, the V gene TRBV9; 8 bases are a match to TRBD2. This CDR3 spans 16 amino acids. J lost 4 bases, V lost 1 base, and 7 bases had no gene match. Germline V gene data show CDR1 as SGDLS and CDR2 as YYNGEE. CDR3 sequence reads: CASSVLLAGSYNEQFF. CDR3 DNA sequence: TGTGCCAGCAGCGTACTATTAGCGGGATCATACAATGAGCAGTTCTTC. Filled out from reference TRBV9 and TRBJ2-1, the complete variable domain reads DSGVTQTPKHLITATGQRVTLRCSPRSGDLSVYWYQQSLDQGLQFLIQYYNGEERAKGNILERFSAQQFPDLHSELNLSSLELGDSALYFCASSVLLAGSYNEQFFGPGTRLTVL.

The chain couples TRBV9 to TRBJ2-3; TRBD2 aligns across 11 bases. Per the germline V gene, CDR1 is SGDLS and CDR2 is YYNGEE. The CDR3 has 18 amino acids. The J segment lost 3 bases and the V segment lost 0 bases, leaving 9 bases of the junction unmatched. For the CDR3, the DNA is TGTGCCAGCAGCGTAGCTACGTCTAGCGGGAGGTTAACAGATACGCAGTATTTT. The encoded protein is CASSVATSSGRLTDTQYF.

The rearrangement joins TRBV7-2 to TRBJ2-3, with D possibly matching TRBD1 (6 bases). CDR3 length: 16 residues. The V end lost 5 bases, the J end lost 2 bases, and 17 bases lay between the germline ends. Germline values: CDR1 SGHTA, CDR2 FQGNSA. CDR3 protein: CASSQYSQGLTDTQYF. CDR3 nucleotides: TGTGCCAGCAGCCAGTACTCCCAGGGGCTCACAGATACGCAGTATTTT.

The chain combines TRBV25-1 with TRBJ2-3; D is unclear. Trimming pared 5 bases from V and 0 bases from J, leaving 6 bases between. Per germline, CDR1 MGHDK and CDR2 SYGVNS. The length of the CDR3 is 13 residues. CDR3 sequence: CASSSESTDTQYF. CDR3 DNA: TGTGCCAGCAGTTCGGAGAGCACAGATACGCAGTATTTT.

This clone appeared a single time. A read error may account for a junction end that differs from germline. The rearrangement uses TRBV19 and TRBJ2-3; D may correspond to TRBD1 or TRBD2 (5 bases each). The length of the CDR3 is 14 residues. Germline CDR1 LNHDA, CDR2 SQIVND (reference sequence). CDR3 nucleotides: TGTGCCAGTAGTATTGGGGCTAGCAGAGATACGCAGTATTTT. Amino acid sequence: CASSIGASRDTQYF.

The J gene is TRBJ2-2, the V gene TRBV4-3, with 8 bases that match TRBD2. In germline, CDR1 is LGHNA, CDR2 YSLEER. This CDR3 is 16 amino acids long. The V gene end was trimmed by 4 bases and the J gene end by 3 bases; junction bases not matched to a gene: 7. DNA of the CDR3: TGCGCCAGCAGCCTGACAGCGGGAGATGACACCGGGGAGCTGTTTTTT. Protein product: CASSLTAGDDTGELFF.

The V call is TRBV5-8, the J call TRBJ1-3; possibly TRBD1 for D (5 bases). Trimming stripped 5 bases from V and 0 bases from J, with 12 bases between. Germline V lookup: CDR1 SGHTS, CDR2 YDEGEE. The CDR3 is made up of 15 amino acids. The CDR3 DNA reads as TGTGCCAGCAGATATAGGGGCACCTCTGGAAACACCATATATTTT. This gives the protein CASRYRGTSGNTIYF.

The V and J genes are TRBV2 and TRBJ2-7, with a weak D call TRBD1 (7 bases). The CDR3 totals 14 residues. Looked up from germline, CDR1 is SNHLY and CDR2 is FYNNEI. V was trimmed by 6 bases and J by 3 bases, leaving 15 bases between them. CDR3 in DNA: TGTGCCAGCAGGGCGCAGGGGGGAATCTACGAGCAGTACTTC. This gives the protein CASRAQGGIYEQYF. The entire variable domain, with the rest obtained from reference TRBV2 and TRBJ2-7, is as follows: EPEVTQTPSHQVTQMGQEVILRCVPISNHLYFYWYRQILGQKVEFLVSFYNNEISEKSEIFDDQFSVERPDGSNFTLKIRSTKLEDSAMYFCASRAQGGIYEQYFGPGTRLTVT.

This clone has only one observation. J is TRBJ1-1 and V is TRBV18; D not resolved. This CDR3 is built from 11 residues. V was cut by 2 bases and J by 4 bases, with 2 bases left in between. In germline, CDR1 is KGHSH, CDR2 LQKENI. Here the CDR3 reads CASSPATEAFF. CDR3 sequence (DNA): TGTGCCAGCTCACCAGCCACTGAAGCTTTCTTT.

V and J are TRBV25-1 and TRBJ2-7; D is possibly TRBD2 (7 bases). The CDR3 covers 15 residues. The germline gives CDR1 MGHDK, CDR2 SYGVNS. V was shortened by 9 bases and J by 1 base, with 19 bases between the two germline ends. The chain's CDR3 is CASLAARGGSYEQYF. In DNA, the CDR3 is TGTGCCAGTCTGGCGGCAAGGGGGGGGTCCTACGAGCAGTACTTC.

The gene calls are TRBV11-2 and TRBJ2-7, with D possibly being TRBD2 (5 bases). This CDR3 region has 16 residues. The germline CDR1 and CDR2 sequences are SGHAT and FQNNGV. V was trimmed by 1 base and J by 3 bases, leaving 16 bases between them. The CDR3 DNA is TGTGCCAGCAGCTTAGTGGCGGGCCCCGGCGGCTACGAGCAGTACTTC. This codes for CASSLVAGPGGYEQYF. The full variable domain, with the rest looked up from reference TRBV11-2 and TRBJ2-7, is EAGVAQSPRYKIIEKRQSVAFWCNPISGHATLYWYQQILGQGPKLLIQFQNNGVVDDSQLPKDRFSAERLKGVDSTLKIQPAKLEDSAVYLCASSLVAGPGGYEQYFGPGTRLTVT.

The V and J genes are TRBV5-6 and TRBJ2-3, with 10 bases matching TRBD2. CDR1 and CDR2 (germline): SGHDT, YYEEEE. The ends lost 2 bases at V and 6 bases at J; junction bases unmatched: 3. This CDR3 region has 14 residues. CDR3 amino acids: CASSFSSGSDTQYF. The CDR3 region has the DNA TGTGCCAGCAGCTTTTCTAGCGGGAGTGATACGCAGTATTTT.